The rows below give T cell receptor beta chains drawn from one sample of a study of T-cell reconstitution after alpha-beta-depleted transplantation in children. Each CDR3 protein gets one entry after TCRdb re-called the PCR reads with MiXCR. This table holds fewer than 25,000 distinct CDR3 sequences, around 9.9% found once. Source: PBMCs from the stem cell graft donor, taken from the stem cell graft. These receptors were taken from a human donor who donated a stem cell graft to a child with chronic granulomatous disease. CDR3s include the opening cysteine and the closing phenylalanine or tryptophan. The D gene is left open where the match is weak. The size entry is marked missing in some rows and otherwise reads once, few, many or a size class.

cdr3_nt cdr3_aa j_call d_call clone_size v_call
TGTGCCAGCAGCATTGAGATGACAGGTTCCTACGAGCAGTACTTC CASSIEMTGSYEQYF TRBJ2-7 . many TRBV7-6
TGTGCCACCTTTTATTTGAAAACCAATGAGCAGTTCTTC CATFYLKTNEQFF TRBJ2-1 . . TRBV27
TGTGCCAGCAGTTTTTCTGGAACTAGCGGGGAAGAGACCCAGTACTTC CASSFSGTSGEETQYF TRBJ2-5 TRBD2 many TRBV28
TGTGCCAGCAGCTTAGCTATTGGACAGGGGATGTTCAATGAGCAGTTCTTC CASSLAIGQGMFNEQFF TRBJ2-1 TRBD1 many TRBV7-8
TGTGCCAGCAGCATGCCTTCCGACAGGGAACTCTACGAGCAGTACTTC CASSMPSDRELYEQYF TRBJ2-7 TRBD1 many TRBV7-2
TGTGCCAGCAGCCAAGGGAGGGACAGGGATTCCTACGAGCAGTACTTC CASSQGRDRDSYEQYF TRBJ2-7 TRBD1 many TRBV14
TGTGCCAGCAGTTTGACCCGGACAGGGGGCTTATACGAGCAGTACTTC CASSLTRTGGLYEQYF TRBJ2-7 TRBD1 . TRBV27
TGTGCCAGCAGCGTAGCGACGACAGGCAACACTGAAGCTTTCTTT CASSVATTGNTEAFF TRBJ1-1 . many TRBV9
TGTGCCAGCAGTTTTGAGGGTATTTCGGAGACCCAGTACTTC CASSFEGISETQYF TRBJ2-5 . many TRBV12-3/TRBV12-4
TGCAGTGCTTCCGAGCGGGCGGTCTACGAGCAGTACTTC CSASERAVYEQYF TRBJ2-7 . many TRBV20-1
TGCAGTGCCTCGAGCGGGGGCCCGTTTAACACCTACAATGAGCAGTTCTTC CSASSGGPFNTYNEQFF TRBJ2-1 TRBD2 many TRBV20-1
TGCAGCGTTGCCGACAGGTCGAACACCGGGGAGCTGTTTTTT CSVADRSNTGELFF TRBJ2-2 . many TRBV29-1
TGTGCCAGCAGCTTATACAGGGCAAACACTGAAGCTTTCTTT CASSLYRANTEAFF TRBJ1-1 . many TRBV7-8
TGTGCCAGCAGCTTGGCGGGACCCCTGAACACTGAAGCTTTCTTT CASSLAGPLNTEAFF TRBJ1-1 . many TRBV7-3
TGCAGTGCTAGAGACCCCGGGACAGGGGATCAGCCCCAGCATTTT CSARDPGTGDQPQHF TRBJ1-5 TRBD1 many TRBV20-1
TGCGCCAGCAGAAGGGACAGCCACTCTGGGGCCAACGTCCTGACTTTC CASRRDSHSGANVLTF TRBJ2-6 TRBD1 many TRBV5-1
TGTGCCAGCAGTGTTTCGGGTAATAATGAGCAGTTCTTC CASSVSGNNEQFF TRBJ2-1 . many TRBV2
TGCAGTGCATCTCCGGGACTAGCGGGTCCAGGGGATACGCAGTATTTT CSASPGLAGPGDTQYF TRBJ2-3 TRBD2 many TRBV20-1
TGTGCCACCGTCGAGTTCGGGCGTTTGGGCAATCAGCCCCAGCATTTT CATVEFGRLGNQPQHF TRBJ1-5 . many TRBV15
TGCAGTGCCCCCTCCAGATGGGGCTCCTACAATGAGCAGTTCTTC CSAPSRWGSYNEQFF TRBJ2-1 . many TRBV20-1
TGCAGTGCAACGGGTCAGAACAATCAGCCCCAGCATTTT CSATGQNNQPQHF TRBJ1-5 . many TRBV20-1
TGCAGCGTTGAAGACCGAGACGAAAAGTACTTC CSVEDRDEKYF TRBJ2-7 . many TRBV29-1